This T cell receptor beta chain came from a study of blood T cell repertoires in COVID-19. Study in general: COVID-19 samples from acute and convalescent phases originated in the United States, Italy and Spain. PBMCs, B-cell-depleted T cells, or T cells were the source of the cDNA or gDNA that made up the material.

Germline values: CDR1 SGHNT, CDR2 YENEEA. V was cut by 5 bases and J by 6 bases, with 14 bases left in between. This CDR3 contains 13 residues. In the authors' methods: Amplifying reference gene primers gave estimates of nucleated cell counts. Assay: immunoSEQ multiplex PCR; the TCRdb copy retains only in-frame clones and omits some. Clone size and V and J calls were adopted from that table, with D and trimming inferred from the DNA. The sample records tens of thousands of clones, about 86% being singletons. V gene TRBV11-3 combines with J gene TRBJ2-7, with D hard to call. Sequencing used peripheral blood. This receptor was taken from a man aged 35-49 years with acute or convalescent COVID-19. The CDR3 DNA is TGTGCCAGCAGCACCGACCCCCGGAGCGAGCAGTACTTC. Its protein is CASSTDPRSEQYF.